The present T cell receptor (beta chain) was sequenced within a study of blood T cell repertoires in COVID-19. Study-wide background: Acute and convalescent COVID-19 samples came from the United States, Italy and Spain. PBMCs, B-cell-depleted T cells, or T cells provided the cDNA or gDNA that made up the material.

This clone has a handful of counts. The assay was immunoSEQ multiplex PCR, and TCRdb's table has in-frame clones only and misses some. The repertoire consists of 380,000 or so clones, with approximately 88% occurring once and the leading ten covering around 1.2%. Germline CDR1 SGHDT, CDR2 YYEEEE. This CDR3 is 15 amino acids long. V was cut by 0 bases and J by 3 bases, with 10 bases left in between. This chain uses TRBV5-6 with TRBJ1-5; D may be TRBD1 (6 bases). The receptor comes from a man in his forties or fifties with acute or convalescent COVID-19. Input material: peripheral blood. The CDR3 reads CASSLGGGVNQPQHF. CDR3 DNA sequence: TGTGCCAGCAGCTTGGGAGGGGGGGTCAATCAGCCCCAGCATTTT. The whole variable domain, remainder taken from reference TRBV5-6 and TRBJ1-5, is DAGVTQSPTHLIKTRGQQVTLRCSPKSGHDTVSWYQQALGQGPQFIFQYYEEEERQRGNFPDRFSGHQFPNYSSELNVNALLLGDSALYLCASSLGGGVNQPQHFGDGTRLSIL.